This T cell receptor (beta chain) came from a study of PD-1 blockade in classical Hodgkin lymphoma (dated by TCRdb to the early 2020s). Regarding the complete study: Nivolumab dosing was 3 mg/kg intravenously every 2 weeks, continuing until either disease progression or unacceptable toxicity. A peripheral blood immune signature of response to PD-1 blockade in classical Hodgkin lymphoma was defined using TCR beta sequencing and CyTOF. The paper as a whole reports these results and caveats: Only a single clinical trial cohort was studied, and what caused the repertoire differences, possibly disease activity or prior therapy, remained undefined. Lower diversity was seen in patients whose nivolumab began less than 1 year after ASCT, and these patients were left out of later analyses so that immune reconstitution would not confound the results. By C4D1, a significant rise was seen in CD4+ TCR diversity but not in CD8+ TCR diversity (p=0.0027 vs p=0.16), and the rise was most apparent among complete responders (p=0.02). Among trial patients, those achieving complete response had baseline diversity similar to that of newly diagnosed patients, while diversity was significantly lower in partial responders and progressors. Baseline TCR diversity was reported to be lower in newly diagnosed patients than in healthy donors, and even lower in relapsed/refractory patients.

The Qiagen DNeasy kit was used to extract genomic DNA both from unsorted PBMCs and from the negatively selected CD4+ and CD8+ fractions. Using primers that anneal to V and J segments, immunoSEQ multiplex PCR amplified the TCR beta CDR3 regions. A synthetic immune receptor repertoire was used to minimize amplification bias, and any residual bias was removed computationally once sequencing was done. From the authors' description of their analysis: Repertoire diversity was quantified as the Shannon entropy index using custom Python scripts. Unsorted, CD4+ and CD8+ repertoires were examined separately, except in combined analyses, for which CD4+ and CD8+ sequences were merged in silico. Clonal expansion was defined as a frequency increase of at least 2-fold after treatment compared with C1D1, and clones undetected at baseline were assigned a pseudocount of 0.5. Clones with 0 or 1 copy at C1D1 were classified as singleton clones, and clones with 2 or more copies were classified as non-singleton clones. Clones expanded in unsorted samples were annotated as CD4+, CD8+ or unknown by matching protein sequences in sorted samples from the same patient. Wilcoxon tests were applied to paired samples to test diversity changes from C1D1 to C4D1. The clones in this table, taken by TCRdb from immuneACCESS, are in-frame only. Not every clone is retained; where verified, under half of the shortfall comes from an unresolved V gene, and the cause of the rest is unknown. V and J calls and clone size are as listed in that table; D and trimming were resolved from the DNA. The sample data list more than 45,000 clones, and around 73% of these were observed just once. More than 12% of the sample is taken by the ten largest.

What the time point label conveys for this sample: cycle 2 day 1 (C2D1) of nivolumab. Relapse after autologous stem cell transplantation had occurred in all trial patients, and cohorts A, B and C were distinguished by prior brentuximab vedotin exposure. A total of 50 to 70 patients with relapsed/refractory classical Hodgkin lymphoma made up the trial cohort, and each patient's best overall response was complete response, partial response or progressive disease. Trial patients were treated with single-agent nivolumab in the multi-cohort phase II CheckMate 205 trial. An independent review committee assessed best overall response by applying the 2007 International Working Group response criteria. PBMCs from the trial were collected at three points: immediately before nivolumab initiation (C1D1), and during therapy at cycle 2 day 1 and cycle 4 day 1. After peripheral blood was drawn into 8 mL Vacutainer Cell Preparation Tubes, PBMCs were isolated by centrifugation and then cryopreserved.

On this clone itself: This receptor's antigen is unknown. No much larger clonotype is one base removed from it; base qualities were not supplied.

Taken from the germline V gene, the CDR1 and CDR2 loops are SGHDT and YYEEEE. Relative to germline, V is 0 bases shorter and J is 0 bases shorter, with 3 bases between their ends. Its CDR3 holds 13 amino acids, cysteine through phenylalanine. CDR3 DNA only is kept here, 39 bases in frame from base 1. The source was peripheral blood mononuclear cells (PBMCs), collected before the second cycle of nivolumab. Recombination linked TRBV5-6 to TRBJ1-2, with the D segment identity uncertain. The sequence came from a human donor with classical Hodgkin lymphoma. The CDR3 corresponds to CASSLGANYGYTF. The nucleotide sequence is TGTGCCAGCAGCTTGGGAGCTAACTATGGCTACACCTTC.